The next 22 T cell receptor beta chains were all read from a single sample in a study of T cells after yellow fever vaccination. TCRdb re-derived calls from the 5' RACE reads in MiXCR, one entry per CDR3 protein. The profile covers a few hundred thousand distinct CDR3 sequences, with about a sixth appearing a single time and 17% taken by the ten largest. Specimen: PBMCs, collected around 5 days after the first yellow fever vaccination. The receptors were gathered from a young man who received the YFV17D yellow fever vaccine.

On this clonotype itself: Mismatch with germline at one junction end may stem from a read error. V usage is TRBV10-3 and J usage is TRBJ1-4; possible D gene TRBD1, 6 bases. CDR1 is ENHRY, CDR2 SYGVKD, per germline. The CDR3 extends over 14 amino acids. CDR3 loop: CAISESGGEEKPFF. CDR3 sequence (DNA): TGTGCCATCAGTGAGTCGGGGGGCGAAGAAAAACCGTTTTTT.

The table lists this clonotype with a few counts. The chain is built from TRBV2 and TRBJ2-5; maybe TRBD2 (6 bases). CDR1 is SNHLY, CDR2 FYNNEI, per germline. The CDR3 runs to 16 residues. The V end was cut by 2 bases, the J end by 7 bases, with 20 bases between. In DNA, the CDR3 is TGTGCCAGCAGTGAATTCCGGGACTCCCAGTGGGTGACCCAGTACTTC. Its protein is CASSEFRDSQWVTQYF.

This clonotype has more than one count but fewer than ten. V and J are TRBV12-3 or TRBV12-4 and TRBJ1-6; TRBD1 might be the D (5 bases). The CDR3 is 17 amino acids. Trimming cost V 10 bases and J 3 bases, with 22 bases left between them. The CDR3 nucleotides read TGTGCCATGCGGGGGGGGAGGACTAAGATCTATAATTCACCCCTCCACTTT. Protein product: CAMRGGRTKIYNSPLHF.

A note on this clonotype: Being one base from a much bigger clone, this may be a read error. The rearrangement uses TRBV27 and TRBJ2-2, with D perhaps TRBD1 or TRBD2 (5 bases each). Trimming pared 7 bases from V and 0 bases from J, leaving 6 bases between. Germline CDR1 and CDR2: MNHEY and SMNVEV (reference sequence). The CDR3 extends over 13 amino acids. The CDR3: CASMGANTGELFF. CDR3 nucleotide sequence: TGTGCCAGCATGGGGGCGAACACCGGGGAGCTGTTTTTT.

This clonotype has only a few counts. The V and J genes are TRBV7-2 and TRBJ1-6; D remains unclear. The CDR3 sequence is 13 residues long. The germline CDR1 and CDR2 sequences are SGHTA and FQGNSA. V was trimmed by 8 bases and J by 7 bases, leaving 12 bases between them. The CDR3 here is CASAWSGNSPLHF. CDR3 sequence (DNA): TGTGCCAGCGCCTGGTCGGGGAATTCACCCCTCCACTTT. The variable domain in full, completed from reference TRBV7-2 and TRBJ1-6, reads GAGVSQSPSNKVTEKGKDVELRCDPISGHTALYWYRQSLGQGLEFLIYFQGNSAPDKSGLPSDRFSAERTGGSVSTLTIQRTQQEDSAVYLCASAWSGNSPLHFGNGTRLTVT.

This clonotype was recorded a few times. The rearrangement uses TRBV6-1 and TRBJ2-7; 9 nucleotides align to TRBD1. J lost 3 bases, V lost 6 bases, and 9 bases had no gene match. CDR1 MNHNS and CDR2 SASEGT come from the germline V gene. The CDR3 extends over 15 amino acids. As DNA, the CDR3 is TGTGCCAGCAGCCGGACCGGGACAGGGTACTACGAGCAGTACGTC. It yields the protein CASSRTGTGYYEQYV.

This clonotype was observed many times. The chain combines TRBV7-8 with TRBJ2-1; 7 bases are shared with TRBD1. The CDR3 length is 15 residues. V shed 7 bases and J 2 bases; nucleotides not matched to a gene: 8. Germline V gene data show CDR1 as SGHVS and CDR2 as FQNEAQ. CDR3 coding DNA: TGTGCCAGCACCCTTGACAGGGCCACCTACAATGAGCAGTTCTTC. Translated: CASTLDRATYNEQFF.

This clonotype was detected a few times. The CDR3 DNA sequence: TGTGCCAGCAGCTTAGTGGCCGGCTTTATCACCGGGGAGCTGTTTTTT. Protein product: CASSLVAGFITGELFF. The rearrangement links TRBV7-6 to TRBJ2-2; D is uncertain. The CDR3 is made up of 16 amino acids. CDR1 and CDR2 (germline): SGHVS, FNYEAQ. V dropped 1 base and J dropped 4 bases, with 13 bases sitting between them.

The sample holds a few counts of this clonotype. The chain joins TRBV4-1 to TRBJ2-2; the match to TRBD2 covers 9 bases. CDR3 length equals 18 residues. V shed 4 bases, J shed 6 bases, and the junction held 15 bases outside the gene matches. CDR1 and CDR2 from the germline V gene are MGHRA and YSYEKL. The CDR3 coding sequence is TGCGCCAGCAGCCCCCGTTGGGGCGGGGGGGCAGAGTCCGGGGAGCTGTTTTTT. Encoded protein: CASSPRWGGGAESGELFF.

The rearrangement joins TRBV6-1 to TRBJ2-2, with D possibly TRBD2 on 6 matching bases. The CDR3 extends over 15 amino acids. Germline CDR1 MNHNS, CDR2 SASEGT. V shed 7 bases and J shed 6 bases, with 18 bases lying between them. CDR3 residues: CASKIEEGRSGELFF. CDR3 sequence (DNA): TGTGCCAGCAAGATAGAGGAGGGGCGGTCCGGGGAGCTGTTTTTT.

The chain recombines TRBV5-4 with TRBJ1-1, with a weak D call TRBD1 (5 bases). The CDR3 loop spans 12 amino acids. The V end was cut by 4 bases, the J end by 5 bases, with 9 bases between. Germline assignment: CDR1 SGHNT and CDR2 YYREEE (reference sequence). The CDR3 nucleotides are TGTGCCAGCAGCGGGACGGTTACTGAAGCTTTCTTT. Its protein is CASSGTVTEAFF.

Only a few counts were recorded for this clonotype. The chain recombines TRBV6-2 or TRBV6-3 with TRBJ2-5, with D perhaps matching TRBD2 (5 bases). V shed 2 bases and J shed 2 bases, with 15 bases lying between them. The CDR3 covers 16 residues. The germline V gene has CDR1 MNHEY and CDR2 SVGEGT. Here the CDR3 DNA reads TGTGCCAGCAGTTACCTCGGGGATCAACCGCAAGAGACCCAGTACTTC. Protein: CASSYLGDQPQETQYF.

The table lists this clonotype with a few counts. The genes are TRBV9 and TRBJ1-1; D is unresolved. This CDR3 has 13 amino acids. Germline loops: CDR1 SGDLS, CDR2 YYNGEE. With 0 bases removed from V and 3 bases from J, the gap between germline ends came to 6 bases. The CDR3 protein is CASSVGLHTEAFF. CDR3 DNA: TGTGCCAGCAGCGTAGGCCTGCACACTGAAGCTTTCTTT. Drawing the rest from reference TRBV9 and TRBJ1-1, the complete variable domain is DSGVTQTPKHLITATGQRVTLRCSPRSGDLSVYWYQQSLDQGLQFLIQYYNGEERAKGNILERFSAQQFPDLHSELNLSSLELGDSALYFCASSVGLHTEAFFGQGTRLTVV.

This clonotype was counted a few times. This chain joins TRBV20-1 and TRBJ2-5; D is possibly TRBD2 (5 bases). The CDR3 covers 13 residues. Germline CDR1 and CDR2: DFQATT and SNEGSKA (reference sequence). V gave up 2 bases and J gave up 1 base, with 8 bases separating them. CDR3 region: CSARIEGQETQYF. Here the CDR3 DNA reads TGCAGTGCTAGAATCGAGGGCCAAGAGACCCAGTACTTC.

This clonotype was detected a few times. The chain carries TRBV4-1 and TRBJ1-4; no definite D call. The CDR3 has 14 residues. The germline V and J ends were trimmed by 1 base and 8 bases, with 11 bases remaining between them. Germline V gene data show CDR1 as MGHRA and CDR2 as YSYEKL. The CDR3: CASSQVGQAEKLFF. CDR3 DNA sequence: TGCGCCAGCAGCCAAGTCGGGCAGGCCGAAAAACTGTTTTTT.

This clonotype was detected a few times. The genes are TRBV5-6 and TRBJ1-5; 8 bases agree with TRBD1. V was pared by 0 bases and J by 1 base, with 6 bases of the junction left unmatched. CDR1 and CDR2 (germline): SGHDT, YYEEEE. CDR3 length: 17 amino acids. CDR3 coding DNA: TGTGCCAGCAGCTTGGGTGCAGGGGGCGCGAGCAATCAGCCCCAGCATTTT. Translation gives CASSLGAGGASNQPQHF.

The rearrangement links TRBV5-1 to TRBJ2-2; D not certain. Germline CDR1 and CDR2: SGHRS and YFSETQ. V lost 5 bases and J 2 bases, leaving 16 bases between the germline ends. CDR3 length equals 16 residues. The DNA for the CDR3 is TGCGCCAGCAGGCACCTCAGGCAGACAAACACCGGGGAGCTGTTTTTT. It codes for CASRHLRQTNTGELFF.

This clonotype appeared a few times. The chain has TRBV12-3 or TRBV12-4 and TRBJ1-5; tentative D call: TRBD1 (5 bases). Deletions cut 5 bases from V and 6 bases from J, with 11 bases between. The CDR3 runs 13 residues. This chain's CDR3 is CASSGSGSQPQHF. In nucleotides, the CDR3 is TGTGCCAGCAGTGGATCAGGGAGTCAGCCCCAGCATTTT.

The chain uses TRBV12-3 or TRBV12-4 and TRBJ2-2; tentative D call: TRBD1 (6 bases). The CDR3 is 17 amino acids. The V gene lost 6 bases and the J gene lost 2 bases, with 19 bases spanning the gap. The CDR3 DNA follows: TGTGCCAGCAGCTACATACAGGGATCGCTAAACACCGGGGAGCTGTTTTTT. It specifies CASSYIQGSLNTGELFF.

This clonotype was observed once. This sequence joins TRBV4-3 and TRBJ2-3; 9 positions match TRBD2. This CDR3 has 20 amino acids. The trim removed 0 bases at V and 4 bases at J, leaving 17 bases unmatched. CDR1 and CDR2 (germline): LGHNA, YSLEER. This chain's CDR3 is CASSQDFPVAGAEAADTQYF. Written as DNA, the CDR3 is TGCGCCAGCAGCCAAGATTTCCCGGTAGCGGGGGCCGAGGCAGCAGATACGCAGTATTTT.

V gene TRBV5-1 combines with J gene TRBJ2-3; D not certain. The CDR3 contains 14 residues. Germline CDR1 and CDR2: SGHRS and YFSETQ. V lost 3 bases, J lost 0 bases, and 8 bases lay in between. The CDR3 reads CASSSQPSTDTQYF. The CDR3 DNA follows: TGCGCCAGCAGCTCGCAACCGAGCACAGATACGCAGTATTTT.

The V and J genes are TRBV28 and TRBJ1-5; D is perhaps TRBD1 (5 bases). The CDR3 is made up of 16 amino acids. From germline, CDR1 is MDHEN and CDR2 SYDVKM. The ends were cut back, 8 bases at V and 0 bases at J, with 17 bases in the middle. The CDR3 loop reads CASGMGTENSNQPQHF. The CDR3 DNA follows: TGTGCCAGCGGGATGGGGACTGAGAATAGCAATCAGCCCCAGCATTTT. Variable domain in full (rest from reference TRBV28 and TRBJ1-5): DVKVTQSSRYLVKRTGEKVFLECVQDMDHENMFWYRQDPGLGLRLIYFSYDVKMKEKGDIPEGYSVSREKKERFSLILESASTNQTSMYLCASGMGTENSNQPQHFGDGTRLSIL.